Listed below are T cell receptor beta chains from one sample, sequenced in a study of blood T cells in healthy people across ages. TCRdb re-called the 5' RACE reads through MiXCR, storing one row per CDR3 protein. The data contain approximately 810,000 distinct CDR3 sequences, around 30% of them singletons. The sequencing sample was made of blood. These receptors all stem from a woman of 80 years or more in good health. Each CDR3 is given with its conserved first and last residue. The order of the fields is CDR3 length, clone size, V gene, J gene, D gene, CDR3 DNA, CDR3 protein. The D gene is left open where the match is weak. Clone sizes are given selectively: once, few, many, or a class where the clone is expanded.

14	many	TRBV12-3/TRBV12-4	TRBJ2-5	.	TGTGCCAGCAGTTTAATGGGGGAACAAGAGACCCAGTACTTC	CASSLMGEQETQYF
14	.	TRBV7-9	TRBJ2-3	.	TGTGCCAGCAGCAGGGGCGGGGGCGCACATACGCAGTATTTT	CASSRGGGAHTQYF
14	.	TRBV11-3	TRBJ2-3	.	TGTGCCAGCAGCTTAGATTTGGGCTCAGATACGCAGTATTTT	CASSLDLGSDTQYF
15	many	TRBV9	TRBJ1-5	TRBD1	TGTGCCAGCAGCGTAGGGACAGGGACCGGTCAGCCCCAGCATTTT	CASSVGTGTGQPQHF
14	.	TRBV7-2	TRBJ1-3	TRBD1	TGTGCCAGCAGCTCGAGGACAGGGGGAGACACCATATATTTT	CASSSRTGGDTIYF
12	few	TRBV5-1	TRBJ1-1	TRBD1	TGCGCCAGCAGCATGGGACAGCATGAAGCTTTCTTT	CASSMGQHEAFF
13	few	TRBV11-2	TRBJ1-1	.	TGTGCCAGCAGCTCCGACATTAACACTGAAGCTTTCTTT	CASSSDINTEAFF
16	few	TRBV11-3	TRBJ2-3	TRBD2	TGTGCCAGCAGCCAAACCCTAGCGGGGGGGCTAAATACGCAGTATTTT	CASSQTLAGGLNTQYF
17	many	TRBV2	TRBJ2-7	.	TGTGCCAGCAGTCTACTAAGACGATGGGTCCACTCCTACGAGCAGTACTTC	CASSLLRRWVHSYEQYF
13	many	TRBV7-2	TRBJ2-3	.	TGTGCCAGCAGCTTAGAGGTATCGGATACGCAGTATTTT	CASSLEVSDTQYF
12	many	TRBV21-1	TRBJ2-7	.	TGTGCCGGATTCGCGGATTCCTACGAGCAGTACTTC	CAGFADSYEQYF
16	many	TRBV12-3/TRBV12-4	TRBJ2-3	TRBD2	TGTGCCGTAGCGGGGGGGCTAAATCGAGGTTCAGATACGCAGTATTTT	CAVAGGLNRGSDTQYF
11	.	TRBV3-1	TRBJ2-7	.	TGTGCCAGCAGCCGCGCTAAGGAGCAGTACTTC	CASSRAKEQYF
16	many	TRBV7-2	TRBJ2-3	TRBD2	TGTGCCAGCAGCCCGCCGACTAGCGGGGCGACAGATACGCAGTATTTT	CASSPPTSGATDTQYF
14	.	TRBV5-1	TRBJ2-4	TRBD1	TGCGCCAGCAGCCGCCGGGACAGTTCCAATGAGCAGTACTTC	CASSRRDSSNEQYF
14	.	TRBV6-5	TRBJ2-5	.	TGTGCCAGTCAGTTAGCAGGGTTCCAAGAGACCCAGTACTTC	CASQLAGFQETQYF
15	few	TRBV4-2	TRBJ1-6	.	TGTGCCAGCAGCCAAGAGAATGGTGTAGAATCACCCCTCCACTTT	CASSQENGVESPLHF
13	few	TRBV6-2/TRBV6-3	TRBJ1-4	.	TGTGCCAGCGGACAGCAACTACATGAAAAACTGTTTTTT	CASGQQLHEKLFF
12	few	TRBV20-1	TRBJ1-4	.	TGCAGTGCCTACGCACAAGGAGAAAAACTGTTTTTT	CSAYAQGEKLFF
10	many	TRBV20-1	TRBJ2-5	.	TGCAGTGCTAGAGTCCAGGCCCAGTACTTC	CSARVQAQYF
18	many	TRBV7-2	TRBJ2-1	TRBD2	TGTGCCAGCAGCTTCGAGGATAGCGGGGGCCACTCCTACAATGAGCAGTTCTTC	CASSFEDSGGHSYNEQFF
13	few	TRBV10-3	TRBJ1-5	.	TGTGCCATCAGTCCCACAGGGAATCAGCCCCAGCATTTT	CAISPTGNQPQHF
22	many	TRBV11-2	TRBJ2-3	TRBD2	TGTGCCAGCAGCTCCCTGGGATGGGGACTAGCGGGGGGCGGGGCTAGCACAGATACGCAGTATTTT	CASSSLGWGLAGGGASTDTQYF
14	many	TRBV25-1	TRBJ1-1	.	TGTGCCAGCAGTACAATCAGGGTCGGGGCTGAAGCTTTCTTT	CASSTIRVGAEAFF
16	.	TRBV11-2	TRBJ1-4	TRBD1	TGTGCCAGCAGCCCGGGACAGGCGTTAATCGGTGAAAAACTGTTTTTT	CASSPGQALIGEKLFF
12	many	TRBV29-1	TRBJ2-3	.	TGCAGCGTTGCGGGAGAAACAGATACGCAGTATTTT	CSVAGETDTQYF
16	.	TRBV3-1	TRBJ1-5	.	TGTGCCAGCAGCCAAGGAGCACAGGGCAGCAATCAGCCCCAGCATTTT	CASSQGAQGSNQPQHF
14	.	TRBV30	TRBJ2-7	.	TGTGCCTGGAGTGTACAGGACATCTCCTACGAGCAGTACTTC	CAWSVQDISYEQYF
13	many	TRBV6-2/TRBV6-3	TRBJ2-5	TRBD1	TGTGCCAGATCCTTGGACAGGCAAGAGACCCAGTACTTC	CARSLDRQETQYF
13	many	TRBV12-3/TRBV12-4	TRBJ1-1	.	TGTGCCAGCAGAGCGGGACAGAACACTGAAGCTTTCTTT	CASRAGQNTEAFF
14	many	TRBV2	TRBJ1-1	TRBD1	TGTGCCAGCAGTTACAGGGGTTTGAACACTGAAGCTTTCTTT	CASSYRGLNTEAFF
14	.	TRBV7-2	TRBJ1-1	.	TGTGCCAGCAGCTTAGAGTATGCGAACACTGAAGCTTTCTTT	CASSLEYANTEAFF
15	many	TRBV6-2/TRBV6-3	TRBJ2-4	.	TGTGCCAGCAGTTCTCGATCCGTAGCCAAAAACATTCAGTACTTC	CASSSRSVAKNIQYF
15	.	TRBV6-2/TRBV6-3	TRBJ1-3	TRBD1	TGTGCCAGCAGTTCACCGGGACAGACTGGAAACACCATATATTTT	CASSSPGQTGNTIYF
16	many	TRBV11-2	TRBJ2-3	TRBD2	TGTGCCAGCAGCTCCCGGGGGGGCCCAAGCACAGATACGCAGTATTTT	CASSSRGGPSTDTQYF
13	.	TRBV6-1	TRBJ1-5	.	TGTGCCAGCAGTGAAGGGGGGTGGCAGCCCCAGCATTTT	CASSEGGWQPQHF